This T cell receptor beta chain derives from a study of breast tumors, draining lymph nodes, adjacent tissues. CDR3 length: 13 amino acids. V was shortened by 6 bases and J by 0 bases, with 6 bases between the two germline ends. The lymph nodes were axillary draining lymph nodes from breast cancer patients. In this sample, this clonotype turned up many times. Its antigen remains unknown. Study-level points and caveats: The data were judged consistent with most tumor T cells coming from lymph node and expanding in tumor. The lymph node origin of tumor T cells was framed as consistent with a hypothesis, not demonstrated. Compared with lymph nodes, tumors were less diverse; compared with nontumor tissue, more.

Each CDR3 protein gets one entry after TCRdb re-called the multiplex PCR reads with MiXCR. The sample carries more than 80,000 distinct CDR3 sequences, less than 40% recorded once. The V gene is TRBV12-3 or TRBV12-4, the J gene TRBJ1-3; D ambiguous. Sequencing input: axillary lymph node tissue. This receptor was obtained from a female donor with breast cancer. Some clones in this sample may be carry-over from other donors' samples. CDR3 nucleotides: TGTGCCAGCAGCCGGGTCTCTGGAAACACCATATATTTT. Translating it yields CASSRVSGNTIYF.